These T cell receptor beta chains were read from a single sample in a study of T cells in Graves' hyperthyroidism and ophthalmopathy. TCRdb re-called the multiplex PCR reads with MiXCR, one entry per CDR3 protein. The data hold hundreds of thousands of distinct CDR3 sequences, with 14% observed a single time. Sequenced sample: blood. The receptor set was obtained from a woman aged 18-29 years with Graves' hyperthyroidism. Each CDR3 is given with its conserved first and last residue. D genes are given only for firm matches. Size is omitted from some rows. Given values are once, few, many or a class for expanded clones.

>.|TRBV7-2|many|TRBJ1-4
TGTGCCAGCAGCGCAGACAGCGCAACTAATGAAAAACTGTTTTTT
CASSADSATNEKLFF
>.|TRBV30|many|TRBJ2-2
TGTGCCTGGAGTGTAACCCCCAGCGGTCCGAACACCGGGGAGCTGTTTTTT
CAWSVTPSGPNTGELFF
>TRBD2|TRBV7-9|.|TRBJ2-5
TGTGCCAGCAGCTTAGTGCCCACTAGCGGGAGGGAGACCCAGTACTTC
CASSLVPTSGRETQYF
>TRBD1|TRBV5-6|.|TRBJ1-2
TGTGCCAGCAGAGAAGGGACAGGGGAACGGTATGGCTACACCTTC
CASREGTGERYGYTF
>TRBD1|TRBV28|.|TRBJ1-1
TGTGCCAGCAGTTTAAAAAGACAGGGTACGACTGAAGCTTTCTTT
CASSLKRQGTTEAFF
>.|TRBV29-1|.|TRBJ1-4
TGCAGCGTTGTAGGGGGTGAAAAACTGTTTTTT
CSVVGGEKLFF
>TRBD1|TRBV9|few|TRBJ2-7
TGTGCCAGCAGCGTCACAGGGGAGCGAGCCTACGAGCAGTACTTC
CASSVTGERAYEQYF
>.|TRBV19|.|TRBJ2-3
TGTGCCAGTAGTATCCAAGCGGCTAGGGGTTCTAGGGATACGCAGTATTTT
CASSIQAARGSRDTQYF
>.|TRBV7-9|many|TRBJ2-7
TGTGCCAGCAGCTTAAGTCCCGGACCAGGAGGATCCTACGAGCAGTACTTC
CASSLSPGPGGSYEQYF
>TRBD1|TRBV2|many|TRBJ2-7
TGTGCCAGCAATCCCCTGGACAGGACCACCTACGAGCAGTACTTC
CASNPLDRTTYEQYF
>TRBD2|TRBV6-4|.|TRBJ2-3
TGTGCCAGCAGTCTGACTAGCGAGATCACAGATACGCAGTATTTT
CASSLTSEITDTQYF
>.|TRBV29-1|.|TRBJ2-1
TGCAGCGGTAGACAGTACAATGAGCAGTTCTTC
CSGRQYNEQFF
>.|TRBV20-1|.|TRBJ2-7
TGCAGTGCTAGAGGGCTAGGTCTAGGATCCTACGAGCAGTACTTC
CSARGLGLGSYEQYF
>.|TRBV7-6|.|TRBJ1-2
TGTGCCAGCAGCTTATTGGCAGGGAGCTACACCTTC
CASSLLAGSYTF
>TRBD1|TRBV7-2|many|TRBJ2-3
TGTGCCAGCAGTCAATACGGGACAGGAGTTAAAGATACGCAGTATTTT
CASSQYGTGVKDTQYF
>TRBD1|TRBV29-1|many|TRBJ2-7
TGCAGCGTTGAAGCCAAGACAGGGGACGAGCAGTACTTC
CSVEAKTGDEQYF
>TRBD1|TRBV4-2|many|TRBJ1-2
TGTGCCAGCAGCCAAGCCGGGACAGGGGTCGGCTACACCTTC
CASSQAGTGVGYTF
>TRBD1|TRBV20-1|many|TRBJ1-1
TGCAGTGCTGGGGGGGGTGACAGGGGGTCTTTCGGCACTGAAGCTTTCTTT
CSAGGGDRGSFGTEAFF
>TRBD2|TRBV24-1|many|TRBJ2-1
TGTGCCACCAGTGACTCCAGCGGGAGCTCCTACAATGAGCAGTTCTTC
CATSDSSGSSYNEQFF
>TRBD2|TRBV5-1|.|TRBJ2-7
TGCGCCAGCAGCTGGACTAGCGGGAGCTCCTACAATGAGCAGTACTTC
CASSWTSGSSYNEQYF
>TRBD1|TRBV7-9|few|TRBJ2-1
TGTGCCAGCAGCGGTGGACAGGGGGCAGGGGATGAGCAGTTCTTC
CASSGGQGAGDEQFF
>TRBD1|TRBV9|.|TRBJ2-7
TGTGCCAGCAGCCTTAGCACGACAGGGACGCCTTACGAGCAGTACTTC
CASSLSTTGTPYEQYF
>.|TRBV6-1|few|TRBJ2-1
TGTGCCAGCAGAATGCGTCCGGACCTTTTTGGGGAGCAGTTCTTC
CASRMRPDLFGEQFF
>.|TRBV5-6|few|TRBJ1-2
TGTGCCAGCAGCTTGATCTTGACAGTCCGCTACACCTTC
CASSLILTVRYTF
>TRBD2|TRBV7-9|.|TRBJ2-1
TGTGCCAGCAGCTTAGGGTTCGGCGGGAGAAGTTACAATGAGCAGTTCTTC
CASSLGFGGRSYNEQFF
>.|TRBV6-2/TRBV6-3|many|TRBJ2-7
TGTGCCAGCAGTTACCCCGTGGGGGCTGTCGAGCAGTACTTC
CASSYPVGAVEQYF